These 31 T cell receptor beta chains came from one sample sequenced in a study of cytomegalovirus exposure and HLA in healthy donors. Use of 60 Vbeta and 13 Jbeta primers characterized the PCR. Repertoires were generated with immunoSEQ multiplex PCR, while TCRdb's copy carries only in-frame clones and drops some. Of 110,000 to 150,000 clones in the sample, 9.7% were seen once. Specimen: PBMCs. The receptors shown here come from a man aged 45-65 years in good health and CMV-seronegative.

The chain links TRBV27 to TRBJ2-3; 9 bases line up with TRBD2. This CDR3 has 16 residues. V shed 0 bases, J shed 4 bases, and the junction held 5 bases outside the gene matches. The germline V gene encodes CDR1 MNHEY and CDR2 SMNVEV (reference sequence). The CDR3, as DNA: TGTGCCAGCAGTTTATCGGGCGGGGGGGGCCCAGATACGCAGTATTTT. This gives the protein CASSLSGGGGPDTQYF.

The chain employs TRBV28 and TRBJ2-1; TRBD2 matches at 14 bases. Germline V gene lookup returns CDR1 MDHEN and CDR2 SYDVKM. The J segment lost 10 bases and the V segment lost 3 bases, leaving 8 bases of the junction unmatched. CDR3 length equals 16 residues. CDR3 bases: TGTGCCAGCAGTTTCCCCGGGACTAGCGGGAGAAAGGAGCAGTTCTTC. Its protein product is CASSFPGTSGRKEQFF.

V is TRBV30 and J is TRBJ2-1; 8 nucleotides align to TRBD1. The CDR3 length is 12 residues. J was trimmed by 10 bases and V by 2 bases; bases with no gene match: 4. CDR1 GTSNPN and CDR2 SVGIG come from the germline V gene (reference sequence). CDR3 DNA: TGTGCCTGGAGTAGGACAGGGTGGGAGCAGTTCTTC. Protein product: CAWSRTGWEQFF.

V gene TRBV28 combines with J gene TRBJ1-4, with 9 bases that match TRBD1. The CDR3 is made up of 14 amino acids. The junction had 6 bases not matched to a gene; V was cut back by 9 bases and J by 4 bases. CDR1 and CDR2 from the germline V gene are MDHEN and SYDVKM. Here the CDR3 reads CARRPGQGNEKLFF. The CDR3, as DNA: TGTGCCAGAAGACCGGGACAGGGTAATGAAAAACTGTTTTTT.

The gene calls are TRBV2 and TRBJ1-6; D remains unclear. V was trimmed by 0 bases and J by 8 bases, leaving 8 bases between them. The CDR3 spans 14 residues. Germline values: CDR1 SNHLY, CDR2 FYNNEI. CDR3 sequence (DNA): TGTGCCAGCAGTGAAGCCGGGAACGATTCACCCCTCCACTTT. Its protein product is CASSEAGNDSPLHF.

The chain recombines TRBV13 with TRBJ1-6; unclear D gene. Trimming shortened V by 4 bases and J by 6 bases, and 10 bases separated the two germline ends. The CDR3 length is 14 residues. Germline values: CDR1 PRHDT, CDR2 FYEKMQ (reference sequence). CDR3: CASSSIEGNSPLHF. In DNA, the CDR3 is TGTGCCAGCAGCTCAATAGAGGGTAATTCACCCCTCCACTTT.

J is TRBJ2-5 and V is TRBV5-1, with 10 nucleotides matching TRBD2. CDR3 size: 18 residues. CDR1 and CDR2 from the germline V gene are SGHRS and YFSETQ. Trimming removed 0 bases from V and 2 bases from J; junction bases left unmatched: 10. CDR3 nucleotides: TGCGCCAGCAGCTTGGGGTTAGCGGGAGGCTCCTTTCAAGAGACCCAGTACTTC. Amino acid sequence: CASSLGLAGGSFQETQYF.

This clone has a handful of counts. The genes are TRBV19 and TRBJ2-7; D ambiguous. Germline V gene data show CDR1 as LNHDA and CDR2 as SQIVND (reference sequence). The CDR3 has 14 amino acids. The germline V and J ends were trimmed by 3 bases and 2 bases, with 11 bases remaining between them. This chain's CDR3 is CASSIGGGAYEQYF. The CDR3 coding sequence is TGTGCCAGTAGTATCGGTGGTGGTGCCTACGAGCAGTACTTC.

The sample holds a few counts of this clone. The V and J genes are TRBV9 and TRBJ2-3; 10 bases align to TRBD2. Per the germline V gene, CDR1 is SGDLS and CDR2 is YYNGEE. The CDR3 has 18 amino acids. With 3 bases clipped from V and 3 bases from J, the junction kept 13 bases outside the gene matches. The CDR3 region has the DNA TGTGCCAGCAGCGAAAGCGGGGGGGCCTTTTATCGGACAGATACGCAGTATTTT. It yields the protein CASSESGGAFYRTDTQYF. Combining the CDR3 with reference TRBV9 and TRBJ2-3 gives the whole variable domain DSGVTQTPKHLITATGQRVTLRCSPRSGDLSVYWYQQSLDQGLQFLIQYYNGEERAKGNILERFSAQQFPDLHSELNLSSLELGDSALYFCASSESGGAFYRTDTQYFGPGTRLTVL.

This clone was observed a few times. This chain uses TRBV2 with TRBJ1-2; a weak D match, TRBD1 (5 bases). The CDR3 loop spans 16 amino acids. The V gene's germline CDR1 is SNHLY and CDR2 FYNNEI. The V and J ends lost 6 bases and 5 bases respectively, with 22 bases between them. The CDR3 is CASRDLGQTLGYGYTF. CDR3 sequence (DNA): TGTGCCAGCAGGGATCTGGGGCAGACCCTCGGATATGGCTACACCTTC.

This clone has just one count. This chain connects TRBV27 to TRBJ1-5; 7 bases are a match to TRBD1. Looked up from germline, CDR1 is MNHEY and CDR2 is SMNVEV (reference sequence). J was trimmed by 1 base and V by 3 bases; bases with no gene match: 6. There are 16 residues in the CDR3. CDR3: CASSLTGTRSNQPQHF. CDR3 bases: TGTGCCAGCAGTTTGACAGGGACGAGGAGCAATCAGCCCCAGCATTTT.

This clone was recorded once. The DNA of the CDR3 is TGTGCCAGCAGCGTAGATGAGGAGGGTCAGCCCCAGCATTTT. Translating gives CASSVDEEGQPQHF. V gene TRBV9 combines with J gene TRBJ1-5; no definite D call. The germline gives CDR1 SGDLS, CDR2 YYNGEE. The CDR3 spans 14 residues. Between the trimmed V and J ends, which lost 0 bases and 6 bases, there was a span of 10 bases. Supplemented by reference TRBV9 and TRBJ1-5, the full variable domain reads DSGVTQTPKHLITATGQRVTLRCSPRSGDLSVYWYQQSLDQGLQFLIQYYNGEERAKGNILERFSAQQFPDLHSELNLSSLELGDSALYFCASSVDEEGQPQHFGDGTRLSIL.

The chain uses TRBV6-1 and TRBJ1-5; D possibly corresponds to TRBD1 (5 bases). This CDR3 is 13 amino acids long. Germline V gene sequence: CDR1 MNHNS, CDR2 SASEGT. Trimming took off 1 base at V and 6 bases at J, with 7 bases between the two ends. CDR3 nucleotides: TGTGCCAGCAGTGAAGATAGGGGTCAGCCCCAGCATTTT. Translated, it gives CASSEDRGQPQHF.

This clone was observed a handful of times. The chain has TRBV11-2 and TRBJ1-2; D possibly corresponds to TRBD1 (6 bases). Germline CDR1 and CDR2: SGHAT and FQNNGV. The V end lost 1 base, the J end lost 13 bases, and 13 bases lay between the germline ends. There are 12 residues in the CDR3. The CDR3 reads CASSLGPGGPTF. CDR3 sequence (DNA): TGTGCCAGCAGCTTAGGCCCCGGGGGGCCCACCTTC.

The genes are TRBV11-1 and TRBJ2-1, with 8 nucleotides matching TRBD2. The germline V gene has CDR1 SGHAT and CDR2 FQDESV (reference sequence). V lost 3 bases, J lost 8 bases, and 12 bases stayed unmatched. The CDR3 has 16 amino acids. CDR3 sequence: CASSFDRSGGPYEQFF. The CDR3 DNA reads as TGTGCCAGCAGCTTCGATAGGTCGGGGGGGCCTTATGAGCAGTTCTTC.

This clone has a handful of counts. The V gene is TRBV15, the J gene TRBJ2-7; TRBD2 matches 10 bases. J lost 3 bases, V lost 9 bases, and 11 bases had no gene match. The CDR3 runs 15 residues. Per the germline V gene, CDR1 is LNHNV and CDR2 is YYDKDF (reference sequence). The CDR3 sequence is CATGTSAQGNYEQYF. In nucleotides, the CDR3 is TGTGCCACTGGGACTAGCGCCCAGGGTAACTACGAGCAGTACTTC.

The rearrangement joins TRBV5-6 to TRBJ2-7, with 8 bases identical to TRBD2. The CDR3 has 14 residues. The germline V gene has CDR1 SGHDT and CDR2 YYEEEE. With 2 bases clipped from V and 5 bases from J, the junction kept 6 bases outside the gene matches. CDR3 sequence (DNA): TGTGCCAGCAGCTTTGCGGGAGGATACAACGAGCAGTACTTC. Translation: CASSFAGGYNEQYF.

About this clone itself: Other DNA variants within this sample encode the same CDR3. The chain recombines TRBV2 with TRBJ1-2, with a weak D call TRBD1 (5 bases). Per germline, CDR1 SNHLY and CDR2 FYNNEI. Trimming left V 7 bases short and J 3 bases short, with 15 bases between. CDR3 length: 14 residues. The chain's CDR3 is CASTRRGGYYGYTF. In DNA, the CDR3 is TGTGCCAGCACCCGAAGGGGTGGCTACTATGGCTACACCTTC.

DNA of the CDR3: TGTGCCAGCAGTGTCGGCAGGACCTACGAGCAGTACTTC. Its translation: CASSVGRTYEQYF. This sequence joins TRBV6-1 and TRBJ2-7; D not resolved. This CDR3 has 13 residues. V was pared by 4 bases and J by 2 bases, with 9 bases between. From germline, CDR1 is MNHNS and CDR2 SASEGT.

This chain joins TRBV5-4 and TRBJ1-2; D may be TRBD1 (5 bases). This CDR3 spans 12 amino acids. V lost 5 bases, J lost 9 bases, and 14 bases lay in between. Germline loops: CDR1 SGHNT, CDR2 YYREEE (reference sequence). The CDR3 spells CASRYGARSYTF. The CDR3 DNA sequence: TGTGCCAGCAGATATGGGGCGAGGAGCTACACCTTC. Based on the CDR3 plus reference TRBV5-4 and TRBJ1-2, the full variable domain is ETGVTQSPTHLIKTRGQQVTLRCSSQSGHNTVSWYQQALGQGPQFIFQYYREEENGRGNFPPRFSGLQFPNYSSELNVNALELDDSALYLCASRYGARSYTFGSGTRLTVV.

J is TRBJ2-3 and V is TRBV5-1; no clear D. The CDR3 extends over 16 amino acids. Germline V lookup: CDR1 SGHRS, CDR2 YFSETQ. V gave up 0 bases and J gave up 0 bases, with 11 bases separating them. The CDR3, as DNA: TGCGCCAGCAGCTTGGAGGTCAGGTCTAGCACAGATACGCAGTATTTT. This codes for CASSLEVRSSTDTQYF.

This chain connects TRBV2 to TRBJ2-3, with D possibly matching TRBD2 (5 bases). V shed 10 bases and J shed 0 bases, with 11 bases lying between them. CDR1 is SNHLY and CDR2 is FYNNEI in the germline V gene. The CDR3 runs to 13 residues. This chain's CDR3 is CATSGISTDTQYF. In DNA, the CDR3 is TGTGCCACCTCCGGGATAAGCACAGATACGCAGTATTTT. Using reference TRBV2 and TRBJ2-3 for the parts outside the CDR3, the full variable domain is EPEVTQTPSHQVTQMGQEVILRCVPISNHLYFYWYRQILGQKVEFLVSFYNNEISEKSEIFDDQFSVERPDGSNFTLKIRSTKLEDSAMYFCATSGISTDTQYFGPGTRLTVL.

CDR3 coding DNA: TGTGCCAGCTCACCCCAGCGGACAGGGTCCAACACCGGGGAGCTGTTTTTT. It codes for CASSPQRTGSNTGELFF. This chain connects TRBV18 to TRBJ2-2; 8 nucleotides match TRBD1. Germline values: CDR1 KGHSH, CDR2 LQKENI. V lost 3 bases, J lost 2 bases, and 8 bases stayed unmatched. This CDR3 comprises 17 residues.

This chain connects TRBV30 to TRBJ1-1; a weak D match, TRBD1 (6 bases). CDR1 GTSNPN and CDR2 SVGIG come from the germline V gene (reference sequence). This CDR3 spans 11 amino acids. Trimming took off 2 bases at V and 11 bases at J, with 12 bases between the two ends. CDR3 nucleotides: TGTGCCTGGAGTTCTAGGGGGTTGGCTTTCTTT. Its translation is CAWSSRGLAFF.

This clone came up a few times. V usage is TRBV6-5 and J usage is TRBJ1-2, with D possibly TRBD1 on 6 matching bases. The CDR3 sequence is 14 residues long. CDR1 is MNHEY and CDR2 is SVGAGI in the germline V gene. V was pared by 6 bases and J by 8 bases, with 19 bases between. The DNA for the CDR3 is TGTGCCAGCAGGGAGTACGACAGGCCGGAGGGCTACACCTTC. Encoded protein: CASREYDRPEGYTF.

The rearrangement links TRBV19 to TRBJ2-3, with D maybe TRBD2 (7 bases). Germline V lookup: CDR1 LNHDA, CDR2 SQIVND (reference sequence). V was trimmed by 1 base and J by 4 bases, leaving 15 bases between them. The CDR3 totals 16 residues. CDR3 in DNA: TGTGCCAGTAGTATAGCTGGGGGGGCCCAAGCAGATACGCAGTATTTT. As protein: CASSIAGGAQADTQYF.

To note about this clone: One junction end disagrees with the germline gene, perhaps due to a read error. The chain employs TRBV5-1 and TRBJ1-5; D call uncertain. CDR3 length: 14 residues. Germline V gene lookup returns CDR1 SGHRS and CDR2 YFSETQ. CDR3 sequence: CASSLGPAHQAQHF. The CDR3 DNA reads TGCGCCAGCAGCTTGGGTCCAGCTCATCAGGCCCAGCATTTT.

This clone has more than one count but fewer than ten. The genes are TRBV5-1 and TRBJ2-1, with 10 positions matching TRBD1. Germline trimming cut 3 bases from V and 4 bases from J; bases unmatched to any gene: 7. The CDR3 is 16 residues long. Germline V lookup: CDR1 SGHRS, CDR2 YFSETQ. The CDR3 here is CASSSPGQGRYNEQFF. CDR3 nucleotide sequence: TGCGCCAGCAGCTCACCGGGACAGGGGCGTTACAATGAGCAGTTCTTC.

This chain uses TRBV2 with TRBJ2-2; a weak D match, TRBD2 (5 bases). The V end lost 4 bases, the J end lost 2 bases, and 11 bases lay between the germline ends. CDR1 and CDR2 from the germline V gene are SNHLY and FYNNEI. The CDR3 sequence is 15 residues long. DNA for the CDR3: TGTGCCAGCAGTGTCTCGGGGATTAACACCGGGGAGCTGTTTTTT. Translated, it gives CASSVSGINTGELFF. Looking up the rest from reference TRBV2 and TRBJ2-2 gives the full variable domain: EPEVTQTPSHQVTQMGQEVILRCVPISNHLYFYWYRQILGQKVEFLVSFYNNEISEKSEIFDDQFSVERPDGSNFTLKIRSTKLEDSAMYFCASSVSGINTGELFFGEGSRLTVL.

This clone was counted a few times. The chain has TRBV11-2 and TRBJ2-7; 8 bases align to TRBD2. Germline V CDR1 and CDR2: SGHAT, FQNNGV. Trimming at V came to 7 bases and at J to 1 base, leaving 6 bases not matched to a gene. The CDR3 runs 14 residues. The CDR3 bases are TGTGCCAGCACCCCAAGCGGGGGTTCCTACGAGCAGTACTTC. Translated, it gives CASTPSGGSYEQYF. Looking up the rest from reference TRBV11-2 and TRBJ2-7 gives the full variable domain: EAGVAQSPRYKIIEKRQSVAFWCNPISGHATLYWYQQILGQGPKLLIQFQNNGVVDDSQLPKDRFSAERLKGVDSTLKIQPAKLEDSAVYLCASTPSGGSYEQYFGPGTRLTVT.

The V call is TRBV30, the J call TRBJ1-2; D remains ambiguous. The CDR3 sequence is 13 residues long. V dropped 5 bases and J dropped 4 bases, with 14 bases sitting between them. The germline V gene encodes CDR1 GTSNPN and CDR2 SVGIG (reference sequence). Here the CDR3 reads CAWSPGSPYGYTF. For the CDR3, the DNA is TGTGCCTGGTCCCCCGGGTCCCCCTATGGCTACACCTTC. Full variable domain (rest looked up from reference TRBV30 and TRBJ1-2): SQTIHQWPATLVQPVGSPLSLECTVEGTSNPNLYWYRQAAGRGLQLLFYSVGIGQISSEVPQNLSASRPQDRQFILSSKKLLLSDSGFYLCAWSPGSPYGYTFGSGTRLTVV.